A single sample is the source of the 24 T cell receptor beta chains below, sequenced in a study of blood T cell repertoires in COVID-19. Only in-frame clones appear in the TCRdb table, and some are missing; sequencing was by immunoSEQ multiplex PCR. There are tens of thousands of clones in the sample; roughly 90% occur only once, and 1.3% lies in the top ten. Sequenced input: peripheral blood. Receptors were obtained from a man between 60 and 70 years old with acute or convalescent COVID-19.

The rearrangement joins TRBV2 to TRBJ1-2; D remains ambiguous. Looked up from germline, CDR1 is SNHLY and CDR2 is FYNNEI. The CDR3 is made up of 13 amino acids. Trimming stripped 3 bases from V and 4 bases from J, with 9 bases between. The DNA for the CDR3 is TGTGCCAGCAGTGATCGCCCAGGCTATGGCTACACCTTC. It codes for CASSDRPGYGYTF.

Written as DNA, the CDR3 is TGTGCCAGCAGCTATATACCTCCCAGGGCGCAGAATTCACCCCTCCACTTT. Its protein is CASSYIPPRAQNSPLHF. The chain uses TRBV27 and TRBJ1-6; TRBD1 might be the D (5 bases). The ends were cut back, 6 bases at V and 7 bases at J, with 22 bases in the middle. Germline assignment: CDR1 MNHEY and CDR2 SMNVEV (reference sequence). There are 17 residues in the CDR3.

This chain links TRBV28 with TRBJ2-7; TRBD2 is a possible D gene (5 bases). Germline lookup yields CDR1 MDHEN and CDR2 SYDVKM. Deletions cut 8 bases from V and 7 bases from J, with 9 bases between. This CDR3 is 10 amino acids long. The chain's CDR3 is CASGPGEQYF. The CDR3 region has the DNA TGTGCCAGCGGCCCGGGGGAGCAGTACTTC.

The rearrangement joins TRBV21-1 to TRBJ1-5; the table's D call TRBD1 went unverified against the DNA. TRBV21-1 is shown as a pseudogene. The CDR3 loop spans 16 amino acids. DNA for the CDR3: TGTGCCAGAACACAACGCCTCCCGACAGGGAGTCAGCCCCAGCATTTT. Its translation is CARTQRLPTGSQPQHF.

V is TRBV10-2 and J is TRBJ1-6, with D possibly being TRBD1 (6 bases). V shed 4 bases and J shed 10 bases, with 23 bases lying between them. CDR1 is WSHSY, CDR2 SAAADI, per germline. CDR3 size: 17 residues. In DNA, the CDR3 is TGCGCCAGCAGTGGTATTGACAGGTCACCCGGAGGATCACCCCTCCACTTT. This codes for CASSGIDRSPGGSPLHF.

This chain links TRBV30 with TRBJ1-1, with TRBD1 identical over 8 bases. There are 14 residues in the CDR3. The germline V gene has CDR1 GTSNPN and CDR2 SVGIG (reference sequence). The junction had 10 bases not matched to a gene; V was cut back by 7 bases and J by 3 bases. Written as DNA, the CDR3 is TGTGCCTACAAGACAGGGGTGGATGACACTGAAGCTTTCTTT. Protein sequence: CAYKTGVDDTEAFF.

This chain connects TRBV5-6 to TRBJ2-7; TRBD1 might be the D (5 bases). This CDR3 is built from 14 residues. From germline, CDR1 is SGHDT and CDR2 YYEEEE. Trimming pared 0 bases from V and 2 bases from J, leaving 9 bases between. CDR3 loop: CASSLGGSAYEQYF. The CDR3 nucleotides read TGTGCCAGCAGCTTGGGGGGCAGCGCCTACGAGCAGTACTTC. The whole variable domain, filled in from reference TRBV5-6 and TRBJ2-7, reads DAGVTQSPTHLIKTRGQQVTLRCSPKSGHDTVSWYQQALGQGPQFIFQYYEEEERQRGNFPDRFSGHQFPNYSSELNVNALLLGDSALYLCASSLGGSAYEQYFGPGTRLTVT.

V gene TRBV6-5 combines with J gene TRBJ2-1; D is possibly TRBD1 (6 bases). The CDR3 is 15 residues long. The V and J ends lost 6 bases and 5 bases respectively, with 17 bases between them. Germline-derived CDR1 and CDR2 are MNHEY and SVGAGI. The CDR3 loop reads CASRRQTGLNNEQFF. DNA for the CDR3: TGTGCCAGCAGGCGGCAAACAGGGCTAAACAATGAGCAGTTCTTC.

The V call is TRBV5-1, the J call TRBJ2-1, with 10 positions matching TRBD2. Germline assignment: CDR1 SGHRS and CDR2 YFSETQ. V was clipped by 4 bases and J by 7 bases; unmatched bases: 8. This CDR3 contains 15 residues. CDR3 protein: CASSLGLAAVNEQFF. In nucleotides, the CDR3 is TGCGCCAGCAGCCTCGGACTAGCGGCCGTAAATGAGCAGTTCTTC.

The chain joins TRBV11-2 to TRBJ1-6; no reliable D call. Trimming stripped 1 base from V and 10 bases from J, with 14 bases between. Per germline, CDR1 SGHAT and CDR2 FQNNGV. The CDR3 loop spans 15 amino acids. DNA for the CDR3: TGTGCCAGCAGCTTAGGTCTGGGAGTGAACTCACCCCTCCACTTT. Its protein product is CASSLGLGVNSPLHF.

The V and J genes are TRBV20-1 and TRBJ1-1; 7 bases align to TRBD1. CDR3 size: 15 residues. After removal of 3 bases from V and 0 bases from J, the junction contained 7 bases not matched to a gene. Looked up from germline, CDR1 is DFQATT and CDR2 is SNEGSKA (reference sequence). CDR3 protein: CSASSQGVLNTEAFF. The DNA of the CDR3 is TGCAGTGCTAGTTCCCAGGGGGTATTGAACACTGAAGCTTTCTTT.

This chain joins TRBV7-9 and TRBJ1-6; 9 nucleotides agree with TRBD1. V lost 2 bases to trimming and J lost 9 bases; unmatched junction nucleotides: 8. This CDR3 comprises 16 residues. Germline V lookup: CDR1 SEHNR, CDR2 FQNEAQ (reference sequence). The CDR3 DNA reads TGTGCCAGCAGCTTATGGGACAGGGCGAACGGTTCACCCCTCCACTTT. This gives the protein CASSLWDRANGSPLHF.

V usage is TRBV30 and J usage is TRBJ1-3; D remains unclear. Germline lookup yields CDR1 GTSNPN and CDR2 SVGIG (reference sequence). Between the trimmed V and J ends, which lost 0 bases and 4 bases, there was a span of 4 bases. This CDR3 comprises 12 residues. CDR3 DNA sequence: TGTGCCTGGAGTGTGGCCGGAAACACCATATATTTT. Amino acids: CAWSVAGNTIYF.

The chain uses TRBV19 and TRBJ2-7; maybe TRBD1 (7 bases). The CDR3 runs 17 residues. Germline CDR1 and CDR2: LNHDA and SQIVND (reference sequence). V was clipped by 3 bases and J by 4 bases, with 22 bases between them. The CDR3 loop is CASSMGQGGAKGYEQYF. The CDR3, as DNA: TGTGCCAGTAGTATGGGCCAGGGGGGCGCAAAGGGGTACGAGCAGTACTTC.

The V and J genes are TRBV2 and TRBJ2-2; D perhaps matches TRBD1 (6 bases). Deletions cut 6 bases from V and 6 bases from J, with 23 bases between. This CDR3 spans 17 amino acids. Germline loops: CDR1 SNHLY, CDR2 FYNNEI. The CDR3 loop is CASRATGTNGGAGELFF. CDR3 DNA: TGTGCCAGCAGGGCCACCGGGACAAATGGCGGAGCCGGGGAGCTGTTTTTT.

This CDR3 is CASSGDSGEKLFF. CDR3 DNA sequence: TGTGCCAGCAGTGGGGACAGCGGAGAAAAACTGTTTTTT. The rearrangement joins TRBV2 to TRBJ1-4, with 7 bases identical to TRBD1. The CDR3 sequence is 13 residues long. J was trimmed by 8 bases and V by 4 bases; bases with no gene match: 4. Looked up from germline, CDR1 is SNHLY and CDR2 is FYNNEI.

V gene TRBV5-1 combines with J gene TRBJ2-5, with 7 bases fitting TRBD1. V gave up 2 bases and J gave up 5 bases; unmatched junction bases: 6. This CDR3 spans 14 amino acids. The germline V gene has CDR1 SGHRS and CDR2 YFSETQ. CDR3 sequence (DNA): TGCGCCAGCAGCTTACAGGGGTTCGGGGAGACCCAGTACTTC. Residues: CASSLQGFGETQYF.

The gene calls are TRBV14 and TRBJ1-3; possible D gene TRBD1, 5 bases. Trimming cost V 2 bases and J 2 bases, with 7 bases left between them. The CDR3 totals 14 residues. Germline CDR1 and CDR2: SGHDN and FVKESK. The CDR3 DNA sequence: TGTGCCAGCAGCCAACAGGGTCCTGGAAACACCATATATTTT. This encodes CASSQQGPGNTIYF.

On this clone: Other nucleotide sequences from this sample produce the same CDR3. The chain combines TRBV29-1 with TRBJ1-2, with 7 positions matching TRBD1. The CDR3 spans 13 residues. CDR1 SQVTM and CDR2 ANQGSEA come from the germline V gene. V shed 4 bases and J 8 bases; nucleotides not matched to a gene: 10. CDR3 nucleotide sequence: TGCAGCGTTGGTGGATTCCCAGGGGGGGGCTACACCTTC. This sequence encodes CSVGGFPGGGYTF.

The chain joins TRBV3-1 (or the pseudogene TRBV3-2) to TRBJ1-5; tentatively, D is TRBD1 (5 bases). Trimming pared 4 bases from V and 6 bases from J, leaving 10 bases between. Germline lookup yields CDR1 LGHDT and CDR2 YNNKEL (reference sequence). The CDR3 extends over 13 amino acids. The CDR3 sequence: CASSPRGVQPQHF. In DNA, the CDR3 is TGTGCCAGCAGCCCCCGGGGGGTTCAGCCCCAGCATTTT.

V gene TRBV5-6 combines with J gene TRBJ2-1; 13 positions agree with TRBD2. Germline loops: CDR1 SGHDT, CDR2 YYEEEE. The CDR3 has 16 residues. V was clipped by 2 bases and J by 4 bases; unmatched bases: 3. CDR3 nucleotides: TGTGCCAGCAGCTTACTAGCGGGGGGGAGTTACAATGAGCAGTTCTTC. Amino acids: CASSLLAGGSYNEQFF.

CDR3 sequence: CASSIAPLAGRTISPLHF. The CDR3 region has the DNA TGTGCCAGTAGTATAGCCCCTCTAGCTGGGAGGACAATTTCACCCCTCCACTTT. This chain joins TRBV19 and TRBJ1-6, with D possibly TRBD1 on 5 matching bases. The germline gives CDR1 LNHDA, CDR2 SQIVND (reference sequence). Trimming removed 1 base from V and 9 bases from J, with 22 bases in between. The CDR3 has 18 residues.

The rearrangement links TRBV3-1 (or the pseudogene TRBV3-2) to TRBJ2-5, with D possibly matching TRBD2 (5 bases). Looked up from germline, CDR1 is LGHDT and CDR2 is YNNKEL (reference sequence). The CDR3 runs 15 residues. Trimming cost V 0 bases and J 6 bases, with 14 bases left between them. DNA of the CDR3: TGTGCCAGCAGCCAAGATGTAGCCCGCGGGCAGACCCAGTACTTC. Amino acid sequence: CASSQDVARGQTQYF.

This clone occurred once. This chain connects TRBV19 to TRBJ1-2, with D tentatively TRBD1 (6 bases). Germline V gene data show CDR1 as LNHDA and CDR2 as SQIVND (reference sequence). V was pared by 4 bases and J by 7 bases, with 13 bases between. The CDR3 has 13 residues. CDR3 sequence reads: CASSSSGEFGYTF. DNA for the CDR3: TGTGCCAGTAGTAGTTCAGGGGAATTTGGCTACACCTTC.